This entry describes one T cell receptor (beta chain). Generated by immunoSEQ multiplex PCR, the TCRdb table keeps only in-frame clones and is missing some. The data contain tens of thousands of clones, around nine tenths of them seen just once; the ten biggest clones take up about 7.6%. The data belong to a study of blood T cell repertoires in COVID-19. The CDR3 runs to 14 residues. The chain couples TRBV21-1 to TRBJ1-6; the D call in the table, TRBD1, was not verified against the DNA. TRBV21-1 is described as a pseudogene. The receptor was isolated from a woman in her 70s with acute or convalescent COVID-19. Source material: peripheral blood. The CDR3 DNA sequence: TGTGCCAGCATAACCGGGACATATAATTCACCCCTCCACTTT. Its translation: CASITGTYNSPLHF.